The count of the clone carrying this TCR beta chain is one. As yet, its antigen is unknown. The ends lost 0 bases at V and 2 bases at J; junction bases unmatched: 6. This CDR3 comprises 17 residues. The germline V gene encodes CDR1 SGDLS and CDR2 YYNGEE. These data are taken from a study of cytomegalovirus exposure and HLA in healthy donors. General study findings and limits: Many donors shared some public TCRs, even though most TCR sequences were rare. Per a later analysis, HLA-associated TCR beta chains showed more clonal expansion than other, equally common TCR beta chains.

Primers: 60 Vbeta forward and 13 Jbeta reverse. The table came from immunoSEQ multiplex PCR; TCRdb's copy has only in-frame clones and leaves some out. Of over 200,000 clones in the sample, around 73% are singletons; the top ten hold 3.5% to 4%. Likely unrecorded immune exposures existed in these nominally healthy donors. The source of this sequence is a male donor in good health and CMV-seronegative. The sequenced sample was PBMCs. The chain is built from TRBV9 and TRBJ2-2; 8 nucleotides line up with TRBD2. Here the CDR3 DNA reads TGTGCCAGCAGCGTAGACGGGAGGGGTTCTAACACCGGGGAGCTGTTTTTT. It translates to CASSVDGRGSNTGELFF.